These 6 T cell receptor beta chains originate from one sample sequenced in a study of T cell responses to AZD1222 COVID-19 vaccine. Assay used: immunoSEQ multiplex PCR; TCRdb lists only in-frame clones, some missing. The repertoire holds more than 95,000 clones, with around 92% as singletons. Sequenced here: peripheral blood, sampled on day 0 of AZD1222 vaccination. Receptors were obtained from an adult in good health.

This sequence joins TRBV2 and TRBJ2-4; D possibly uses TRBD1 or TRBD2 (6 bases each). Germline CDR1 is SNHLY and CDR2 is FYNNEI. The ends were cut back, 4 bases at V and 0 bases at J, with 13 bases in the middle. This CDR3 region has 16 residues. The CDR3 here is CASSVLGGRAKNIQYF. In DNA form, the CDR3 reads TGTGCCAGCAGTGTCTTAGGGGGGAGAGCCAAAAACATTCAGTACTTC.

The CDR3 bases are TGCAGTGCTAGGGGGATTGGCGAAGCTTTCTTT. As protein: CSARGIGEAFF. This chain links TRBV20-1 with TRBJ1-1, with D unclear. The CDR3 extends over 11 amino acids. In germline, CDR1 is DFQATT, CDR2 SNEGSKA (reference sequence). V dropped 3 bases and J dropped 8 bases, with 10 bases sitting between them.

This clone has only a few counts. The chain uses TRBV10-3 and TRBJ1-6, with 9 bases that match TRBD1. Germline values: CDR1 ENHRY, CDR2 SYGVKD. This CDR3 has 17 residues. V shed 6 bases, J shed 0 bases, and the junction held 6 bases outside the gene matches. This CDR3 is CAIRGTGPSSYNSPLHF. The CDR3 region has the DNA TGTGCCATCAGGGGGACAGGGCCGAGCTCCTATAATTCACCCCTCCACTTT.

The genes are TRBV9 and TRBJ2-3; D ambiguous. The CDR3 sequence is 13 residues long. V lost 3 bases and J 5 bases, leaving 10 bases between the germline ends. The germline V gene has CDR1 SGDLS and CDR2 YYNGEE. CDR3 coding DNA: TGTGCCAGCAGCGCAGCTATTCAAGATACGCAGTATTTT. Translating it yields CASSAAIQDTQYF.

The chain joins TRBV24-1 to TRBJ2-1, with 10 bases aligning to TRBD2. The CDR3 sequence is 14 residues long. In germline, CDR1 is KGHDR, CDR2 SFDVKD. Trimming at V came to 7 bases and at J to 8 bases, leaving 7 bases not matched to a gene. CDR3 residues: CATSPSGRRHEQFF. As DNA, the CDR3 is TGTGCCACCAGCCCTAGCGGGAGAAGGCATGAGCAGTTCTTC.

A single count supports this clone. The chain is built from TRBV9 and TRBJ2-6; D gene unclear. Germline values: CDR1 SGDLS, CDR2 YYNGEE. The CDR3 length is 15 residues. Between the trimmed V and J ends, which lost 6 bases and 1 base, there was a span of 11 bases. The CDR3 loop reads CASTKAGSGANVLTF. CDR3 nucleotide sequence: TGTGCCAGCACCAAAGCAGGATCTGGGGCCAACGTCCTGACTTTC.